This T cell receptor beta chain was sequenced during a study of cytomegalovirus exposure and HLA in healthy donors. Study-level points and caveats: According to reports, the classifier identified cytomegalovirus status with high specificity and sensitivity.

Concerning this clone: What it binds is unknown.

From germline, CDR1 is SEHNR and CDR2 FQNEAQ (reference sequence). The CDR3 has 16 residues. V lost 5 bases and J lost 10; bases outside the gene matches: 18. The PCR had 60 Vbeta and 13 Jbeta primers. Profiled with immunoSEQ multiplex PCR; TCRdb holds only in-frame clones, not every one. The repertoire holds more than 110,000 clones, with roughly four fifths as singletons. The sample consisted of PBMCs. The gene calls are TRBV7-9 and TRBJ2-3, with TRBD2 matching 7 bases. This receptor was obtained from a human donor in good health. The CDR3 reads CASSPLGAGDLDSQYF. The CDR3 DNA follows: TGTGCCAGCAGCCCTCTTGGGGCGGGAGACCTTGATTCGCAGTATTTT.